This TCR beta chain stems from a study of shared clonotypes between healthy human individuals. Whole-study results and caveats: A handful of donors had around 5% of their naive CD4 clonotypes in common.

Some clones are missing from TCRdb's copy, which holds only in-frame ones; the method was immunoSEQ multiplex PCR. The sample lists roughly 1,600,000 clones; 97% to 99% were seen once. Per the germline V gene, CDR1 is KGHSH and CDR2 is LQKENI. The ends were cut back, 2 bases at V and 3 bases at J, with 11 bases in the middle. The CDR3 runs to 15 residues. For this clone: Its specificity is not known.

Sequencing was performed on naive CD4+ T cells sorted from blood. Regarding subset: CD45RA+ positively selected. The gene calls are TRBV18 and TRBJ1-3, with a tentative D call TRBD1 (6 bases). The source of this sequence is a man under 40 in good health. The CDR3 sequence: CASSPSQGSGNTIYF. The DNA for the CDR3 is TGTGCCAGCTCACCAAGCCAGGGGAGTGGAAACACCATATATTTT.